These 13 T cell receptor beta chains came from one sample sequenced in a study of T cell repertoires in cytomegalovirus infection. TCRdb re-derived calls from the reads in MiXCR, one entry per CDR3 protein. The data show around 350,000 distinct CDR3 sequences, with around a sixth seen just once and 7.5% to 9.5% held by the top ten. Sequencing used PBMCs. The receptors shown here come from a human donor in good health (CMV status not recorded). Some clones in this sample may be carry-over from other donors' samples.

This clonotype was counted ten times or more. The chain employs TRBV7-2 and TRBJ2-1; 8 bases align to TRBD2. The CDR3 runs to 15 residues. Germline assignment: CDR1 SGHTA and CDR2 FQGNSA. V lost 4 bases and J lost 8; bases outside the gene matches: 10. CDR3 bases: TGTGCCAGCAGCTCCCCCCGGGGGGGCTCGTATGAGCAGTTCTTC. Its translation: CASSSPRGGSYEQFF. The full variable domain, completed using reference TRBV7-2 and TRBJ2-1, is GAGVSQSPSNKVTEKGKDVELRCDPISGHTALYWYRQSLGQGLEFLIYFQGNSAPDKSGLPSDRFSAERTGGSVSTLTIQRTQQEDSAVYLCASSSPRGGSYEQFFGPGTRLTVL.

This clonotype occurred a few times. The CDR3 spells CASSYGQGPEAFF. The CDR3 DNA reads TGTGCCAGCAGTTATGGACAGGGGCCTGAAGCTTTCTTT. The V gene is TRBV6-5, the J gene TRBJ1-1, with 9 bases aligning to TRBD1. Germline-derived CDR1 and CDR2 are MNHEY and SVGAGI. The CDR3 spans 13 residues. V shed 3 bases, J shed 6 bases, and the junction held 2 bases outside the gene matches.

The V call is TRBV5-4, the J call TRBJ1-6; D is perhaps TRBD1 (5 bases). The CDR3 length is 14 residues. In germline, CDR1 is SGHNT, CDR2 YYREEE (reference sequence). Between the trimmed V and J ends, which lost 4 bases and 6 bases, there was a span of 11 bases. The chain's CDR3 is CASSVDSTNSPLHF. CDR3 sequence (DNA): TGTGCCAGCAGCGTAGACAGTACTAATTCACCCCTCCACTTT.

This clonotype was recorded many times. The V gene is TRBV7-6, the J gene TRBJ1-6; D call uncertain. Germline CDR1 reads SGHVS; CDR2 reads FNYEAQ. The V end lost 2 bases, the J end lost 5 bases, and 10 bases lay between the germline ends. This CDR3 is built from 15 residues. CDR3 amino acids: CASSLIAADNSPLHF. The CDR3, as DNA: TGTGCCAGCAGCTTAATAGCAGCAGATAATTCACCCCTCCACTTT. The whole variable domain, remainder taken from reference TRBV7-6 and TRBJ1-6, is GAGVSQSPRYKVTKRGQDVALRCDPISGHVSLYWYRQALGQGPEFLTYFNYEAQQDKSGLPNDRFSAERPEGSISTLTIQRTEQRDSAMYRCASSLIAADNSPLHFGNGTRLTVT.

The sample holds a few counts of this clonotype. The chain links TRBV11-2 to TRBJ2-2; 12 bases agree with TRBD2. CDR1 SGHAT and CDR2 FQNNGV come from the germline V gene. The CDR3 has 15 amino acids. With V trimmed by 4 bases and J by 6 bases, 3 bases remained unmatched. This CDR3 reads CASSYSSGGAGELFF. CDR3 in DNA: TGTGCCAGCAGCTACTCTAGCGGGGGGGCCGGGGAGCTGTTTTTT.

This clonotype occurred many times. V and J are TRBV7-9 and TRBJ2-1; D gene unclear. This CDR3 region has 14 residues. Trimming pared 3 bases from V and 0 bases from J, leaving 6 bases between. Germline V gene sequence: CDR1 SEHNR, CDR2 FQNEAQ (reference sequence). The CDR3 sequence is CASSFGISYNEQFF. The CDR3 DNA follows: TGTGCCAGCAGCTTCGGTATCTCCTACAATGAGCAGTTCTTC.

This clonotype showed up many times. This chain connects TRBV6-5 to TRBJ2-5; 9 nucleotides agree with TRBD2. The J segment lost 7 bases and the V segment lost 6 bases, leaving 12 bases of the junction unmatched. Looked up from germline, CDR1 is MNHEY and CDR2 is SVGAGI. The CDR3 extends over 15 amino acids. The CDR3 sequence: CASSPVRLAGRTQYF. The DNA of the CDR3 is TGTGCCAGCAGCCCTGTCCGGCTAGCGGGAAGGACCCAGTACTTC.

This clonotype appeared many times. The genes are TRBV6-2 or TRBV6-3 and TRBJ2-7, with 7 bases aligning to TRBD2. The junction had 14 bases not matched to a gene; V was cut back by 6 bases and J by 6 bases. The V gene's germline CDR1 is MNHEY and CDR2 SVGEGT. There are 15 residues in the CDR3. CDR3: CASRRTSSGVGEQYF. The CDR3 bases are TGTGCCAGCAGAAGAACCTCGAGCGGGGTTGGCGAGCAGTACTTC.

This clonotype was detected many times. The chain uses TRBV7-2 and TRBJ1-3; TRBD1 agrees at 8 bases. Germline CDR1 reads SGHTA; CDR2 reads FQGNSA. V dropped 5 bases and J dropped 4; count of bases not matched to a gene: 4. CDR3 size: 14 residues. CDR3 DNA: TGTGCCAGCAGCGTCCGGGACAGGGGAAACACCATATATTTT. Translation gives CASSVRDRGNTIYF.

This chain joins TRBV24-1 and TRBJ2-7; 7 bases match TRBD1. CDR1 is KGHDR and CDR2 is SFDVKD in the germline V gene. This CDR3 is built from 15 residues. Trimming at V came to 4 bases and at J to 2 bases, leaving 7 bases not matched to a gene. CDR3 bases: TGTGCCACCAGTGAATCGGGACAGCCCACCTACGAGCAGTACTTC. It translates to CATSESGQPTYEQYF.

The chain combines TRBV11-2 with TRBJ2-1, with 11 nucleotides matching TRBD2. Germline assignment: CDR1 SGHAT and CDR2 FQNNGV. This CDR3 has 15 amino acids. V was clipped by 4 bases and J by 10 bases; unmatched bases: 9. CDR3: CASSSVSGRVGEQFF. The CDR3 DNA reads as TGTGCCAGCAGCTCGGTTAGCGGGAGGGTGGGCGAGCAGTTCTTC.

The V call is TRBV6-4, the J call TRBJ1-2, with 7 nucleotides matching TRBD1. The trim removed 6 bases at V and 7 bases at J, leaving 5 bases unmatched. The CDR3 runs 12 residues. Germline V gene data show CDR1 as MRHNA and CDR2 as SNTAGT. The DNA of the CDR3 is TGTGCCAGCAGCAACGACAGGGTTGGCTACACCTTC. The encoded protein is CASSNDRVGYTF.

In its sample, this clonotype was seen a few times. In DNA, the CDR3 is TGTGCCAGCAGTTTAAAGAGAGCTAGCGGGGGGACCAATGAGCAGTTCTTC. Translated, it gives CASSLKRASGGTNEQFF. The V gene is TRBV28, the J gene TRBJ2-1, with TRBD2 matching over 11 bases. Losses at the gene ends were 2 bases for V and 6 bases for J; bases not matched to a gene: 9. CDR3 size: 17 residues. In germline, CDR1 is MDHEN, CDR2 SYDVKM.